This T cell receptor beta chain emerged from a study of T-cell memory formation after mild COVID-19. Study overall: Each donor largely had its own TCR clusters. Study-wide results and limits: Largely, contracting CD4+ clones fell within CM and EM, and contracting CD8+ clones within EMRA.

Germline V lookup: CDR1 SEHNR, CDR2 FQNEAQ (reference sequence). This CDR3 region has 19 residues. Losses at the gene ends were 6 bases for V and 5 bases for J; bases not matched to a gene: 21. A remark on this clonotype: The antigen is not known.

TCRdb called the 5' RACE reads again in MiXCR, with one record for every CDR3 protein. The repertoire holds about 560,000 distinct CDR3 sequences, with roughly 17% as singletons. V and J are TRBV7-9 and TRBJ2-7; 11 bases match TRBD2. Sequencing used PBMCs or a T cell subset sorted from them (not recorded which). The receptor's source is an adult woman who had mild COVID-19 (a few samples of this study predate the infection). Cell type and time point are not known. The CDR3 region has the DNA TGTGCCAGCAGTTCCCCCACGGGACTAGCGGCCTCCGGGAGGGACGAGCAGTACTTC. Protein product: CASSSPTGLAASGRDEQYF.